The present T cell receptor (beta chain) was sequenced within a study of Ad26.COV2.S vaccination and SARS-CoV-2 variants. Germline V CDR1 and CDR2: LNHDA, SQIVND (reference sequence). Trimming took 3 bases from V and 5 from J, leaving 10 bases between them. This CDR3 has 14 amino acids. Profiled with immunoSEQ multiplex PCR; TCRdb holds only in-frame clones, not every one. The top ten clones hold about 10% of a sample with 300,000 to 400,000 clones, approximately 86% of them seen once. As for treatment: some 19 received Ad26.COV2.S at low or high dose, single or two shots; 5 received placebo; per-sample allocation not given. The study sampled participants on day 63 after the first vaccine or placebo injection.

The clonotype comes from a person aged 18-60 years who received the Ad26.COV2.S COVID-19 vaccine or a placebo. The chain employs TRBV19 and TRBJ1-4; maybe TRBD1 (5 bases). This specimen consisted of peripheral blood, obtained in a trial of Ad26.COV2.S vaccine versus placebo. The CDR3, as DNA: TGTGCCAGTAGTATCTGGGGCCAGAATGAAAAACTGTTTTTT. It specifies CASSIWGQNEKLFF.